Listed here are 32 T cell receptor beta chains from one sample, sequenced in a study of regulatory T cells in long-lasting Graves disease (TCRdb year 2021). What the time point label conveys for this sample: newly diagnosed GD, antithyroid drugs for less than 3 months. For both TCR sequencing and RNA sequencing, RNA was extracted from PBMCs in TRIzol. Receptor libraries were prepared by multiplex PCR. Reads for this sample came from an Illumina HiSeq 4000. TCR beta libraries were built with iRepertoire HTBI primers and Arm-PCR amplification of CDR3 regions. The raw public data were reprocessed by TCRdb itself: fastp quality trimming at Q25, MiXCR clonotype calling, in-frame beta chains only. Entries are consolidated by CDR3 protein sequence, retaining the most common genes and DNA. This sample has under 300,000 distinct CDR3 sequences in its table, and around 20% of those were observed once. The leading ten clones occupy approximately 20% of the sample.

Sequenced material: peripheral blood mononuclear cells (PBMCs), taken at new diagnosis, from a patient treated with antithyroid drugs. These receptors were collected from a female donor with Graves disease.

This clonotype was seen many times. This chain uses TRBV6-2 or TRBV6-3 with TRBJ2-1; weak D call: TRBD2 (5 bases). This CDR3 spans 14 amino acids. From germline, CDR1 is MNHEY and CDR2 SVGEGT. V lost 5 bases and J 5 bases, leaving 13 bases between the germline ends. CDR3 amino acids: CASSVGQTNNEQFF. CDR3 nucleotides: TGTGCCAGCAGTGTTGGCCAGACTAACAATGAGCAGTTCTTC.

This clonotype showed up many times. The chain couples TRBV6-1 to TRBJ2-5; D might be TRBD2 (7 bases). The CDR3 spans 15 residues. Germline V gives CDR1 MNHNS, CDR2 SASEGT. V shed 6 bases and J shed 4 bases, with 18 bases lying between them. DNA for the CDR3: TGTGCCAGCAGACGAGGGGGGGGAGGGAGAGAGACCCAGTACTTC. It yields the protein CASRRGGGGRETQYF.

This clonotype was detected many times. The chain links TRBV20-1 to TRBJ2-1; D remains unclear. Germline V gives CDR1 DFQATT, CDR2 SNEGSKA (reference sequence). This CDR3 region has 14 residues. V gave up 3 bases and J gave up 3 bases, with 12 bases separating them. The CDR3 spells CSARGLNYYNEQFF. The DNA for the CDR3 is TGCAGTGCTAGGGGCTTAAACTACTACAATGAGCAGTTCTTC.

This clonotype showed up many times. The genes are TRBV5-1 and TRBJ2-7, with a weak D call TRBD2 (6 bases). Germline CDR1 reads SGHRS; CDR2 reads YFSETQ. The CDR3 has 12 amino acids. V was shortened by 7 bases and J by 2 bases, with 10 bases between the two germline ends. The CDR3 is CASGTGPYEQYF. DNA of the CDR3: TGCGCCAGCGGGACTGGCCCCTACGAGCAGTACTTC.

This clonotype was picked up many times. The chain uses TRBV19 and TRBJ1-1; tentative D call: TRBD1 (5 bases). The germline V and J ends were trimmed by 4 bases and 2 bases, with 11 bases remaining between them. Germline V CDR1 and CDR2: LNHDA, SQIVND (reference sequence). The CDR3 loop spans 14 amino acids. In nucleotides, the CDR3 is TGTGCCAGTAGTAAGGGACTTCGAAACACTGAAGCTTTCTTT. Protein product: CASSKGLRNTEAFF.

This clonotype has ten or more counts. The chain recombines TRBV11-2 with TRBJ2-5; 7 bases match TRBD2. Looked up from germline, CDR1 is SGHAT and CDR2 is FQNNGV. The CDR3 sequence is 14 residues long. The J segment lost 2 bases and the V segment lost 5 bases, leaving 5 bases of the junction unmatched. The CDR3 is CASSPSGLQETQYF. The CDR3 DNA is TGTGCCAGCAGCCCATCGGGACTACAAGAGACCCAGTACTTC.

There are many counts of this clonotype. The chain has TRBV20-1 and TRBJ1-4; tentatively, D is TRBD1 (5 bases). The CDR3 spans 14 residues. V shed 5 bases and J shed 6 bases, with 16 bases lying between them. Germline CDR1 is DFQATT and CDR2 is SNEGSKA (reference sequence). The CDR3 region is CSAGGGGSDEKLFF. The CDR3 DNA follows: TGCAGTGCTGGGGGGGGAGGCTCAGATGAAAAACTGTTTTTT.

This clonotype has a count of ten or more. CDR3 sequence reads: CASSQDHRVPYF. CDR3 bases: TGTGCCAGCAGCCAAGATCACAGGGTTCCGTACTTC. The rearrangement links TRBV14 to TRBJ2-7, with a possible D match to TRBD1 (6 bases). V was pared by 0 bases and J by 12 bases, with 12 bases between. The length of the CDR3 is 12 residues. Germline assignment: CDR1 SGHDN and CDR2 FVKESK.

Ten or more counts support this clonotype. The chain has TRBV18 and TRBJ2-3, with D perhaps matching TRBD1 (6 bases). CDR3 size: 14 residues. Trimming stripped 3 bases from V and 1 base from J, with 8 bases between. CDR1 and CDR2 (germline): KGHSH, LQKENI. CDR3: CASSPYRGTDTQYF. Here the CDR3 DNA reads TGTGCCAGCTCACCTTACAGGGGCACAGATACGCAGTATTTT.

This clonotype has ten or more counts. The V gene is TRBV20-1, the J gene TRBJ1-1, with a possible D match to TRBD1 (5 bases). The CDR3 contains 12 residues. Germline V gene lookup returns CDR1 DFQATT and CDR2 SNEGSKA (reference sequence). V was shortened by 4 bases and J by 2 bases, with 8 bases between the two germline ends. CDR3 nucleotides: TGCAGTGCTATGGGACCTAACACTGAAGCTTTCTTT. Amino acids: CSAMGPNTEAFF.

This clonotype has a count of ten or more. The chain links TRBV11-2 to TRBJ2-3; D might be TRBD2 (6 bases). Germline CDR1 reads SGHAT; CDR2 reads FQNNGV. Trimming removed 5 bases from V and 2 bases from J, with 17 bases in between. This CDR3 spans 16 amino acids. CDR3 region: CASSGWRGGYTDTQYF. CDR3 sequence (DNA): TGTGCCAGCAGCGGGTGGAGGGGAGGTTACACAGATACGCAGTATTTT.

Ten or more counts support this clonotype. The chain combines TRBV18 with TRBJ2-3; 10 positions match TRBD2. Trimming at V came to 1 base and at J to 3 bases, leaving 4 bases not matched to a gene. Germline V lookup: CDR1 KGHSH, CDR2 LQKENI. This CDR3 comprises 16 residues. The CDR3 sequence: CASSPRLAGGTDTQYF. The CDR3 DNA follows: TGTGCCAGCTCACCACGGTTAGCGGGAGGAACAGATACGCAGTATTTT.

The chain has TRBV7-6 and TRBJ2-3, with 10 bases matching TRBD1. In germline, CDR1 is SGHVS, CDR2 FNYEAQ. J lost 0 bases, V lost 5 bases, and 2 bases had no gene match. The CDR3 totals 15 residues. The CDR3 reads CASSQGQGSTDTQYF. CDR3 sequence (DNA): TGTGCCAGCAGCCAGGGACAGGGGAGCACAGATACGCAGTATTTT.

By sample share, this clonotype is medium-sized. V usage is TRBV30 and J usage is TRBJ2-7, with D possibly TRBD2 on 6 matching bases. V dropped 7 bases and J dropped 10 bases, with 23 bases sitting between them. Looked up from germline, CDR1 is GTSNPN and CDR2 is SVGIG (reference sequence). This CDR3 contains 13 residues. The CDR3 bases are TGTGCCTCGGATCCCGGGACTGCTAATCTCCAGTACTTC. Amino acids: CASDPGTANLQYF.

There are many counts of this clonotype. The chain couples TRBV2 to TRBJ2-7; 12 nucleotides line up with TRBD1. The junction had 8 bases not matched to a gene; V was cut back by 6 bases and J by 5 bases. CDR3 length: 15 amino acids. Germline V CDR1 and CDR2: SNHLY, FYNNEI. The CDR3 nucleotides read TGTGCCAGCAGCGCGGGACAGGGGGCAACCGACGAGCAGTACTTC. Translating gives CASSAGQGATDEQYF.

This clonotype was seen at least ten times. The chain couples TRBV12-3 or TRBV12-4 to TRBJ1-2; tentative D call: TRBD1 (5 bases). Trimming pared 5 bases from V and 4 bases from J, leaving 11 bases between. The length of the CDR3 is 13 residues. The CDR3 coding sequence is TGTGCCAGCAGTCGATGGACAACCTATGGCTACACCTTC. This sequence encodes CASSRWTTYGYTF.

This clonotype was found many times. This sequence joins TRBV20-1 and TRBJ2-1; D is perhaps TRBD2 (5 bases). The CDR3 has 12 amino acids. Trimming took off 1 base at V and 9 bases at J, with 10 bases between the two ends. Germline loops: CDR1 DFQATT, CDR2 SNEGSKA (reference sequence). The CDR3 protein is CSARVTGFEQFF. CDR3 in DNA: TGCAGTGCTAGAGTAACGGGGTTTGAGCAGTTCTTC.

This clonotype was recorded many times. This sequence joins TRBV20-1 and TRBJ2-1; no firm D call. Germline CDR1 is DFQATT and CDR2 is SNEGSKA (reference sequence). V shed 3 bases and J shed 6 bases, with 15 bases lying between them. The CDR3 runs to 14 residues. DNA of the CDR3: TGCAGTGCTAGGGCCCCAGCCCAATTCAATGAGCAGTTCTTC. Its translation is CSARAPAQFNEQFF.

This clonotype was recorded at least ten times. The J gene is TRBJ1-5, the V gene TRBV7-9; D is undetermined. The CDR3 has 15 residues. The V end lost 3 bases, the J end lost 2 bases, and 11 bases lay between the germline ends. Looked up from germline, CDR1 is SEHNR and CDR2 is FQNEAQ (reference sequence). The CDR3: CASSFEGRGNQPQHF. CDR3 coding DNA: TGTGCCAGCAGCTTCGAGGGAAGGGGCAATCAGCCCCAGCATTTT.

This clonotype was counted ten times or more. This rearrangement joins TRBV27 to TRBJ1-4, with TRBD1 identical over 10 bases. The CDR3 is 17 residues long. Germline V gene lookup returns CDR1 MNHEY and CDR2 SMNVEV (reference sequence). V dropped 4 bases and J dropped 7; count of bases not matched to a gene: 12. The CDR3 coding sequence is TGTGCCAGCAGTTCTTCCGACAGGGGGCTCGACATTGAAAAACTGTTTTTT. Translation: CASSSSDRGLDIEKLFF.

The table lists this clonotype with many counts. The V gene is TRBV18, the J gene TRBJ2-1; D is perhaps TRBD1 (6 bases). The CDR3 consists of 17 residues. V was shortened by 4 bases and J by 0 bases, with 16 bases between the two germline ends. Looked up from germline, CDR1 is KGHSH and CDR2 is LQKENI. The CDR3 DNA reads TGTGCCAGCTCACTATCGACAGGTGACAGCTCCTACAATGAGCAGTTCTTC. It is translated as CASSLSTGDSSYNEQFF.

This clonotype was counted at least ten times. The chain recombines TRBV20-1 with TRBJ2-5, with 7 nucleotides matching TRBD2. Unmatched junction bases numbered 8, after V lost 0 bases and J lost 4 bases. Germline CDR1 and CDR2: DFQATT and SNEGSKA (reference sequence). This CDR3 has 15 amino acids. Here the CDR3 DNA reads TGCAGTGCTAGAGATTTGCGGGAGAATATAGAGACCCAGTACTTC. Translating it yields CSARDLRENIETQYF.

This clonotype was seen many times. The J gene is TRBJ1-2, the V gene TRBV12-5; 8 nucleotides line up with TRBD1. Germline-derived CDR1 and CDR2 are LGHNT and FRNRAP. The CDR3 is made up of 16 amino acids. J was trimmed by 6 bases and V by 0 bases; bases with no gene match: 9. The CDR3 sequence: CASGLVVGQVLDGYTF. The CDR3 region has the DNA TGTGCTAGTGGTTTGGTAGTGGGACAGGTACTTGATGGCTACACCTTC.

This clonotype was detected only a few times. J is TRBJ1-2 and V is TRBV5-1; tentative D call: TRBD1 (6 bases). V dropped 0 bases and J dropped 8 bases, with 11 bases sitting between them. Germline CDR1 and CDR2: SGHRS and YFSETQ. The CDR3 has 13 residues. CDR3: CASSLGSGEGYTF. In nucleotides, the CDR3 is TGCGCCAGCAGCTTGGGGTCAGGGGAAGGCTACACCTTC. The entire variable domain, with the rest obtained from reference TRBV5-1 and TRBJ1-2, is as follows: KAGVTQTPRYLIKTRGQQVTLSCSPISGHRSVSWYQQTPGQGLQFLFEYFSETQRNKGNFPGRFSGRQFSNSRSEMNVSTLELGDSALYLCASSLGSGEGYTFGSGTRLTVV.

This clonotype was recorded at least ten times. This rearrangement joins TRBV20-1 to TRBJ1-2, with TRBD1 identical over 8 bases. Germline CDR1 DFQATT, CDR2 SNEGSKA (reference sequence). The V segment lost 6 bases and the J segment 0 bases; nucleotides outside the gene matches: 3. The CDR3 sequence is 13 residues long. The CDR3 bases are TGCAGTGCCCCGGACAGGGCTAACTATGGCTACACCTTC. Translating gives CSAPDRANYGYTF.

This clonotype came up many times. CDR3 sequence: CASSRRDFAYEQYF. CDR3 nucleotides: TGTGCCAGCAGTAGGCGGGACTTCGCCTACGAGCAGTACTTC. The rearrangement joins TRBV28 to TRBJ2-7, with a weak D call TRBD2 (6 bases). Germline V gene data show CDR1 as MDHEN and CDR2 as SYDVKM. The length of the CDR3 is 14 residues. Between the trimmed V and J ends, which lost 5 bases and 2 bases, there was a span of 13 bases.

This clonotype was counted between two and nine times. The chain couples TRBV14 to TRBJ2-7, with 7 bases aligning to TRBD2. With V trimmed by 1 base and J by 9 bases, 9 bases remained unmatched. Germline V lookup: CDR1 SGHDN, CDR2 FVKESK. The CDR3 totals 14 residues. The CDR3 spells CASSQGGLSVGQYF. In DNA, the CDR3 is TGTGCCAGCAGCCAAGGGGGACTATCGGTAGGGCAGTACTTC.

This clonotype was seen ten or more times. This rearrangement joins TRBV5-1 to TRBJ1-1, with 7 bases matching TRBD1. V dropped 3 bases and J dropped 4; count of bases not matched to a gene: 6. This CDR3 has 14 amino acids. Germline loops: CDR1 SGHRS, CDR2 YFSETQ. The CDR3 DNA follows: TGCGCCAGCAGCTCCGGGACAGTTGGCACTGAAGCTTTCTTT. It is translated as CASSSGTVGTEAFF.

This sequence joins TRBV28 and TRBJ2-4, with 7 bases fitting TRBD1. V gave up 5 bases and J gave up 6 bases; unmatched junction bases: 10. This CDR3 region has 15 residues. Germline-derived CDR1 and CDR2 are MDHEN and SYDVKM. CDR3 bases: TGTGCCAGCAGTCCAGAACCGACAGGGTTAAACATTCAGTACTTC. This gives the protein CASSPEPTGLNIQYF.

Regarding this clonotype: This sequence is one base from a far larger clone and is likely a read error. This chain links TRBV6-2 or TRBV6-3 with TRBJ2-7; no firm D call. This CDR3 region has 14 residues. Trimming removed 5 bases from V and 0 bases from J, with 11 bases in between. The germline gives CDR1 MNHEY, CDR2 SVGEGT. The CDR3 nucleotides are TGTGCCAGCAGTGAGGCTCCTCGCTCCTACGAGCAGTACTTC. Its protein is CASSEAPRSYEQYF.

This clonotype was counted ten times or more. The chain is built from TRBV30 and TRBJ2-7; perhaps TRBD1 as D (5 bases). CDR3 length: 13 amino acids. With 0 bases removed from V and 7 bases from J, the gap between germline ends came to 13 bases. Germline CDR1 is GTSNPN and CDR2 is SVGIG (reference sequence). The CDR3 nucleotides read TGTGCCTGGAGTGTTCAGGGTGTGGGTGAGCAGTACTTC. Protein sequence: CAWSVQGVGEQYF.

V and J are TRBV4-1 and TRBJ1-1, with TRBD1 as a possible D gene (5 bases). Trimming removed 0 bases from V and 3 bases from J, with 11 bases in between. This CDR3 is 15 amino acids long. Germline loops: CDR1 MGHRA, CDR2 YSYEKL. The CDR3 sequence: CASSQEPDRYTEAFF. CDR3 nucleotides: TGCGCCAGCAGCCAAGAGCCCGACAGATACACTGAAGCTTTCTTT.